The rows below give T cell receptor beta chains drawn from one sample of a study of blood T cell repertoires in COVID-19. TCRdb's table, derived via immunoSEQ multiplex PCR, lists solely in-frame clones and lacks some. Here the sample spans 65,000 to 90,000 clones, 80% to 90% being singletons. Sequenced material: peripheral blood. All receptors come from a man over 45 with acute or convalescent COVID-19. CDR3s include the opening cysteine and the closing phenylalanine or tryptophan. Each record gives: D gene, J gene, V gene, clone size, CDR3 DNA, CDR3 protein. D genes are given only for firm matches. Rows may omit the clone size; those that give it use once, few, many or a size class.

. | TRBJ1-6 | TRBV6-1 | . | TGTGCCAGCAGTGAACTGGGGGCGCTGAATTCACCCCTCCACTTT | CASSELGALNSPLHF
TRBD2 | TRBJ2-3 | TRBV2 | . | TGTGCCAGCAGTGAATGGCTAGCGGGGGGTACAGATACGCAGTATTTT | CASSEWLAGGTDTQYF
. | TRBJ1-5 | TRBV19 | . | TGTGCCAGTGGTCCGACAGGAAGCAATCAGCCCCAGCATTTT | CASGPTGSNQPQHF
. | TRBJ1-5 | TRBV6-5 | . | TGTGCCAGCAGTTCACGAGAGGGCGGTAGCAATCAGCCCCAGCATTTT | CASSSREGGSNQPQHF
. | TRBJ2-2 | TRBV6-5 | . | TGTGCCAGCAGTTACTCGATGGGAGAGAACACCGGGGAGCTGTTTTTT | CASSYSMGENTGELFF
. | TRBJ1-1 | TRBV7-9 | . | TGTGCCAGCAGCTTAACCGCGGTGGACACTGAAGCTTTCTTT | CASSLTAVDTEAFF
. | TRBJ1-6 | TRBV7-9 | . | TGTGCCAGCAGCCCCGGTCAGGGATCACCCCTCCACTTT | CASSPGQGSPLHF
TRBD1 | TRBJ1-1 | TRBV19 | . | TGTGCCAGTACAGACAGGGGAACTGAAGCTTTCTTT | CASTDRGTEAFF
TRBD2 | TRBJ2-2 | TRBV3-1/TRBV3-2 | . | TGTGCCAGCAGCCAAGATCGTAGACGCAGCGGGGGGAGGGGCACCGGGGAGCTGTTTTTT | CASSQDRRRSGGRGTGELFF
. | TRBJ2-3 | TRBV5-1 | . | TGCGCCAGCAGCCCCGCGAGGACAGACCGCACAGATACGCAGTATTTT | CASSPARTDRTDTQYF
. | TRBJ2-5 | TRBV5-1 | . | TGCGCCAGCAGCTTGGGGCTTCAAGAGACCCAGTACTTC | CASSLGLQETQYF
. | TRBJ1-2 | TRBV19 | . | TGTGCCAGTAGTCGGGGGGATGGCTACACCTTC | CASSRGDGYTF
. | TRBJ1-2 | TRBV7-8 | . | TGTGCCAGCAGCTTAGATCCAGGCTATGGCTACACCTTC | CASSLDPGYGYTF
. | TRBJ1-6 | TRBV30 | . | TGTGCCTGGGGAGACCGGAGCTCCTATAATTCACCCCTCCACTTT | CAWGDRSSYNSPLHF
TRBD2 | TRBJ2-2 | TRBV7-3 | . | TGTGCCAGCAGCCGACTAGCGGTCCCCGGGGAGCTGTTTTTT | CASSRLAVPGELFF
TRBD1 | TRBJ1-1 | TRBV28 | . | TGTGCCAGCAGCAACTATAACAGGGGGCGAGCTTTCTTT | CASSNYNRGRAFF
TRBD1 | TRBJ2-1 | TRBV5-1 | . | TGCGCCAGCAGCTCCCAGGGGGCAGGTGGCAATGAGCAGTTCTTC | CASSSQGAGGNEQFF
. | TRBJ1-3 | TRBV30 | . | TGTGCCTGGAGTTTACTTCAGGGTAACTCTGGAAACACCATATATTTT | CAWSLLQGNSGNTIYF
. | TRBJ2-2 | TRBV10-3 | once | TGTGCCATCAGCCGCCCTCAGGGGGGCGGGTCAGGGGAGCTGTTTTTT | CAISRPQGGGSGELFF
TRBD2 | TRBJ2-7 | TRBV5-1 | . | TGCGCCAGCAGCTTGGCCGGCGCTGTGGCTAGCGGGGTTGACGAGCAGTACTTC | CASSLAGAVASGVDEQYF
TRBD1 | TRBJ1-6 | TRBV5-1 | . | TGCGCCAGCAGCACCCAGACAGGGATGGTGAATTCACCCCTCCACTTT | CASSTQTGMVNSPLHF
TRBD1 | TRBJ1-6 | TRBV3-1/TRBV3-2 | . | TGTGCCAGCAGGCGGACAGGGGGCCGGGATTCACCCCTCCACTTT | CASRRTGGRDSPLHF
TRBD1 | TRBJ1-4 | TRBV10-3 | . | TGTGCCATCAGGGGGACAGTTAATGAAAAACTGTTTTTT | CAIRGTVNEKLFF
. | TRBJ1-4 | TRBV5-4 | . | TGTGCCAGCAGCCCCCGGGGAAATGAAAAACTGTTTTTT | CASSPRGNEKLFF
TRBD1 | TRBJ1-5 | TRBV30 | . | TGTGCCTGGACCCGACAGGGTCGGGAGCCCCAGCATTTT | CAWTRQGREPQHF
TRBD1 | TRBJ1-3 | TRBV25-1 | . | TGTGCCAGCAGTGAGACAGGGCGAAACACCATATATTTT | CASSETGRNTIYF
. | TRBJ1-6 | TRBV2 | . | TGTGCCAGCTCAGAATCGGGGAGTTCACCCCTCCACTTT | CASSESGSSPLHF
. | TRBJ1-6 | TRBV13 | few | TGTGCCAGCAGCGCGTCGACAGTCCTCTATAATTCACCCCTCCACTTT | CASSASTVLYNSPLHF
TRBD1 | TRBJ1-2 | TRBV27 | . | TGTGCCAGCAGCTTAAACCGGGGGACAGGGGGCCAGGGCTACACCTTC | CASSLNRGTGGQGYTF
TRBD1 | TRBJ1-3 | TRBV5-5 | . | TGTGCCAGCAGGCCCCGGGACAGCTCTGGAAACACCATATATTTT | CASRPRDSSGNTIYF
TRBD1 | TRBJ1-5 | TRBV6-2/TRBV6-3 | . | TGTGCCAGCAGCACTGACAGGGGCCGTCAGCCCCAGCATTTT | CASSTDRGRQPQHF
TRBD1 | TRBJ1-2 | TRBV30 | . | TGTGCCTGGAGTGGACAGGGCTCTGGCTACACCTTC | CAWSGQGSGYTF
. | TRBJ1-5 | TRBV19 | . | TGTGCCAGTAGTATTAGTTCCACTCGGGGCAATCAGCCCCAGCATTTT | CASSISSTRGNQPQHF
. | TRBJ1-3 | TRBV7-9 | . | TGTGCCAGCAGCTCTGCAGCGGGGACTGGAAACACCATATATTTT | CASSSAAGTGNTIYF
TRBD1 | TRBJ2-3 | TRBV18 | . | TGTGCCAGCTCACCCCCAGGGGGCCGGAGGACAGATACGCAGTATTTT | CASSPPGGRRTDTQYF
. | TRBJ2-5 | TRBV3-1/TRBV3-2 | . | TGTGCCAGCAGCCAAGATTGGAAGAGGGAGACCCAGTACTTC | CASSQDWKRETQYF
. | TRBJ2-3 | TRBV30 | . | TGTGCTGTATCCCGGGAGACGCAGTATTTT | CAVSRETQYF
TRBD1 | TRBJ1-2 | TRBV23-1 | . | TGCGCCAGCAGTCACAACGACAGGGGGCATCCCTATGGCTACACCTTC | CASSHNDRGHPYGYTF
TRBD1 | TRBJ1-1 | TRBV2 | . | TGTGCCAGCAGTGGCTCCCCGGGACAGGGGGTCCAAGCTTTCTTT | CASSGSPGQGVQAFF
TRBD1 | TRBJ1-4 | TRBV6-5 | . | TGTGCCAGCAGGACAGGGGTGGAAAAACTGTTTTTT | CASRTGVEKLFF
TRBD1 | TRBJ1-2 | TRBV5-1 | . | TGCGCCAGCAGCTTGGACAGGGGGGGCTACACCTTC | CASSLDRGGYTF
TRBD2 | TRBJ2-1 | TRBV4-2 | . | TGTGCCAGCAGCCAAGAGACGGGGCTAGCGGGGCCAGGGAGTGAGCAGTTCTTC | CASSQETGLAGPGSEQFF
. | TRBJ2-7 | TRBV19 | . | TGTGCCAGTAGGGACAGATACGAGCAGTACTTC | CASRDRYEQYF
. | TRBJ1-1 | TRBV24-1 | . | TGTGCCACCAGTGATTTGCTCCCCGGGACTAATGAAGCTTTCTTT | CATSDLLPGTNEAFF
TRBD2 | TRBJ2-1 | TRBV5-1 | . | TGCGCCAGCAGCTTGGGACTAGCCGTCGCTGAGCAGTTCTTC | CASSLGLAVAEQFF
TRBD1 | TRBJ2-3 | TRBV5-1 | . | TGCGCCAGCAGGCCAACAGGGGGCACAGATACGCAGTATTTT | CASRPTGGTDTQYF
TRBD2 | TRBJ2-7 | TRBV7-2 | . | TGTGCCAGCAGCTTTAGCGGGGCCTCTTCCTACGAGCAGTACTTC | CASSFSGASSYEQYF
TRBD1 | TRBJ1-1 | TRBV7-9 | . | TGTGCCAGCAGCTGGTGGACAGGGGTAAACACTGAAGCTTTCTTT | CASSWWTGVNTEAFF
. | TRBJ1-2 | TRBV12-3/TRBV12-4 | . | TGTGCCAGCAGTTTAGGCAGGGTAGGTGGCTACACCTTC | CASSLGRVGGYTF
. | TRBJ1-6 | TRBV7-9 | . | TGTGCCAGCAGCCACGGGCAGGCCAGGGGACCCCTCCACTTT | CASSHGQARGPLHF
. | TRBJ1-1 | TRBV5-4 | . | TGTGCCAGCAGCTTCAAACCAGGCTTGAACACTGAAGCTTTCTTT | CASSFKPGLNTEAFF
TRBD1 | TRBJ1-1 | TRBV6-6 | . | TGTGCCAGCAGCTACCGGGACAGCCAGAGAAGTGAAGCTTTCTTT | CASSYRDSQRSEAFF
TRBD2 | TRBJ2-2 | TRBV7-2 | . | TGTGCCAGCAGCAGGACTAGCGGGGGGGCCGCCGGGGAGCTGTTTTTT | CASSRTSGGAAGELFF